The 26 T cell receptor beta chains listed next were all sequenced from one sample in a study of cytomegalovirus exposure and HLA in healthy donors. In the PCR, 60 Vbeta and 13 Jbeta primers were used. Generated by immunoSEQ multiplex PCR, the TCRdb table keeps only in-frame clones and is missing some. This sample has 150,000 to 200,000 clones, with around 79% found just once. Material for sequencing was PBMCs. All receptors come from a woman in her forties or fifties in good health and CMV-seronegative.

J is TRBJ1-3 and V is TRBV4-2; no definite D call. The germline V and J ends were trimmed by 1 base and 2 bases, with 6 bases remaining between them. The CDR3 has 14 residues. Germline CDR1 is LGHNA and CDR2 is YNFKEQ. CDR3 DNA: TGTGCCAGCAGCCAAGTGGCAGCTGGAAACACCATATATTTT. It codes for CASSQVAAGNTIYF.

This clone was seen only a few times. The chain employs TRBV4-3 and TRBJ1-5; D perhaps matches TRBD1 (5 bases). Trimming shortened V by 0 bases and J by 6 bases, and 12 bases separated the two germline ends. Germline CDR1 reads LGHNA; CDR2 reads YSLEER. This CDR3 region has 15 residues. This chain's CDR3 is CASSQDRGDGQPQHF. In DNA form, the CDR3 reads TGCGCCAGCAGCCAAGATCGGGGGGACGGTCAGCCCCAGCATTTT.

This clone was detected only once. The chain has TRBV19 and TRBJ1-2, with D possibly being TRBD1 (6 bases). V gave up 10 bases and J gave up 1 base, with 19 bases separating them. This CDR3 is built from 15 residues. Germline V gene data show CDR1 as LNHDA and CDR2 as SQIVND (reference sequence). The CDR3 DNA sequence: TGTGCCATTAGAGATCCAGGGGCTTATAACTATGGCTACACCTTC. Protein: CAIRDPGAYNYGYTF.

CDR3 DNA: TGTGCCAGCAGCTTAGACCAACAGGGCTTACCTGGAAACACCATATATTTT. The encoded protein is CASSLDQQGLPGNTIYF. J is TRBJ1-3 and V is TRBV9; D is perhaps TRBD1 (6 bases). The CDR3 spans 17 residues. V lost 4 bases and J lost 2, with 19 bases in between. Looked up from germline, CDR1 is SGDLS and CDR2 is YYNGEE.

For the CDR3, the DNA is TGTGCCAGCAGCCAACTCCTCGACACTGAAGCTTTCTTT. Translating gives CASSQLLDTEAFF. The chain uses TRBV14 and TRBJ1-1; D is undetermined. Germline lookup yields CDR1 SGHDN and CDR2 FVKESK. The CDR3 covers 13 residues. Deletions cut 2 bases from V and 3 bases from J, with 7 bases between. Filled out from reference TRBV14 and TRBJ1-1, the complete variable domain reads EAGVTQFPSHSVIEKGQTVTLRCDPISGHDNLYWYRRVMGKEIKFLLHFVKESKQDESGMPNNRFLAERTGGTYSTLKVQPAELEDSGVYFCASSQLLDTEAFFGQGTRLTVV.

CDR3 in amino acids: CASHSGGAYQETQYF. CDR3 coding DNA: TGTGCCAGCCATTCAGGGGGCGCGTATCAAGAGACCCAGTACTTC. The rearrangement links TRBV27 to TRBJ2-5; TRBD1 agrees at 8 bases. Germline CDR1 and CDR2: MNHEY and SMNVEV (reference sequence). The CDR3 totals 15 residues. The trim removed 8 bases at V and 2 bases at J, leaving 10 bases unmatched.

The CDR3 region has the DNA TGTGCCAGCAGCTCATTTCCAGGGGTGGATGGCTACACCTTC. Translated: CASSSFPGVDGYTF. This chain links TRBV7-2 with TRBJ1-2; D perhaps matches TRBD1 (6 bases). V lost 4 bases to trimming and J lost 6 bases, with 15 bases between them. This CDR3 region has 14 residues. Germline V gene sequence: CDR1 SGHTA, CDR2 FQGNSA.

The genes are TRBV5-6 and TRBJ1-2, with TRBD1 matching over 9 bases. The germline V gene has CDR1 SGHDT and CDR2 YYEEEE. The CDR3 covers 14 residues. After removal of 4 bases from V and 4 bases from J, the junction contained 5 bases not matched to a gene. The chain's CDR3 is CASSNRDRVYGYTF. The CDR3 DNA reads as TGTGCCAGCAGCAATAGGGACAGGGTCTATGGCTACACCTTC.

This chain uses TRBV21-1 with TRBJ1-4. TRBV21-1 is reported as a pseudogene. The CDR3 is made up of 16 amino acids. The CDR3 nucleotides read TGTGCCAGCAGCAAAGCGGGGGGGCGCCCTAATGAAAAACTGTTTTTT. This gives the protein CASSKAGGRPNEKLFF.

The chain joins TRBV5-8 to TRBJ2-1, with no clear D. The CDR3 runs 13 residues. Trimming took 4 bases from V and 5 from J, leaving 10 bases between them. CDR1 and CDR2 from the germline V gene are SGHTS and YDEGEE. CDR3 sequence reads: CASSITLNNEQFF. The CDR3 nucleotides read TGTGCCAGCAGCATCACATTGAACAATGAGCAGTTCTTC.

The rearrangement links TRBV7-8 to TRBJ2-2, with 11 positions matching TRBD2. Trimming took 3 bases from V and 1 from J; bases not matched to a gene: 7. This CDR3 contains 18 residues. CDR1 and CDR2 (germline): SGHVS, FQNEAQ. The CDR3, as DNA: TGTGCCAGCAGCTTTGGACTAGCGGGTCCCGTGAACACCGGGGAGCTGTTTTTT. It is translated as CASSFGLAGPVNTGELFF.

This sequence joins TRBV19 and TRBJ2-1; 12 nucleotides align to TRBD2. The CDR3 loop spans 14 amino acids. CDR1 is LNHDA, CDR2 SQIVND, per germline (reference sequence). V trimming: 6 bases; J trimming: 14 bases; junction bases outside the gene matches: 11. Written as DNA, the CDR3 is TGTGCCAGTAGCCTCCTCAGACTAGCGGGGGAGAAGTTCTTC. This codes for CASSLLRLAGEKFF.

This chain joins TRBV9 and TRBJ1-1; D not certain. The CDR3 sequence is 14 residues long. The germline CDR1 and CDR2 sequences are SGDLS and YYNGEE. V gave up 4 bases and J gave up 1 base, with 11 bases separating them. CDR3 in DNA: TGTGCCAGCAGCCCCCGTTATAAGAACACTGAAGCTTTCTTT. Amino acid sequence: CASSPRYKNTEAFF. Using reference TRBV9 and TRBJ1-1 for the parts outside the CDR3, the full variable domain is DSGVTQTPKHLITATGQRVTLRCSPRSGDLSVYWYQQSLDQGLQFLIQYYNGEERAKGNILERFSAQQFPDLHSELNLSSLELGDSALYFCASSPRYKNTEAFFGQGTRLTVV.

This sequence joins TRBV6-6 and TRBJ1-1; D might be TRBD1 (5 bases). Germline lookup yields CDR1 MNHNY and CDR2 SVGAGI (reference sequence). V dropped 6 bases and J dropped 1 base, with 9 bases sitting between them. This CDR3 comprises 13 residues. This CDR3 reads CASRGTGNTEAFF. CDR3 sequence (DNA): TGTGCCAGCAGAGGGACTGGGAACACTGAAGCTTTCTTT.

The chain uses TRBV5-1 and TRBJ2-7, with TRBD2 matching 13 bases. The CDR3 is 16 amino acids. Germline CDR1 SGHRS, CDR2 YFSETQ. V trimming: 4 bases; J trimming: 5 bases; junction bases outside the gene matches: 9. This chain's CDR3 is CASSRTSGSSFDEQYF. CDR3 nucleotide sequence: TGCGCCAGCAGCCGGACTAGCGGGAGTAGTTTCGACGAGCAGTACTTC.

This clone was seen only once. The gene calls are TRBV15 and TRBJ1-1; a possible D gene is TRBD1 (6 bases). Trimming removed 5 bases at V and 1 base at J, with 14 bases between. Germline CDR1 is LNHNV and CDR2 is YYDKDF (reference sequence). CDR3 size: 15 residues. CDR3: CATSPRQGTNTEAFF. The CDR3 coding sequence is TGTGCCACCAGCCCCCGGCAGGGGACGAACACTGAAGCTTTCTTT.

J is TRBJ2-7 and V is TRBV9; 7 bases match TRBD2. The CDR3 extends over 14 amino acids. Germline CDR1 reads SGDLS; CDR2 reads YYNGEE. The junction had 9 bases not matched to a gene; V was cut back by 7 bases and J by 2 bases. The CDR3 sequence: CASGRGRPPYEQYF. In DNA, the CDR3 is TGTGCCAGCGGCCGCGGGAGACCTCCCTACGAGCAGTACTTC.

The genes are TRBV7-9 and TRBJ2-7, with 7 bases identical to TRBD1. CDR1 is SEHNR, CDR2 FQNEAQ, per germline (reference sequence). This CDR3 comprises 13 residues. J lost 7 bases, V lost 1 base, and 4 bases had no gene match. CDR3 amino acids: CASSLGPGGEQYF. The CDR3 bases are TGTGCCAGCAGCTTAGGGCCAGGGGGAGAGCAGTACTTC.

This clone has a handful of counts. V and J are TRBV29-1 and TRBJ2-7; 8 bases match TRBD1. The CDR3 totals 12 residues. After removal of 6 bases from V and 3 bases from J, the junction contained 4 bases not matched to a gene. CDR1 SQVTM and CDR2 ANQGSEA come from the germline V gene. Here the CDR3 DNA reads TGCAGCGTCGGACAGGGTATCTACGAGCAGTACTTC. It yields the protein CSVGQGIYEQYF.

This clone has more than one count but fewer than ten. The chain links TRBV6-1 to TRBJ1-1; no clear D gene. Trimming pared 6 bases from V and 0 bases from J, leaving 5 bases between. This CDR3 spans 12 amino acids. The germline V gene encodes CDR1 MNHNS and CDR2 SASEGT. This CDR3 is CASRTLNTEAFF. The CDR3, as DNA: TGTGCCAGCAGGACATTGAACACTGAAGCTTTCTTT.

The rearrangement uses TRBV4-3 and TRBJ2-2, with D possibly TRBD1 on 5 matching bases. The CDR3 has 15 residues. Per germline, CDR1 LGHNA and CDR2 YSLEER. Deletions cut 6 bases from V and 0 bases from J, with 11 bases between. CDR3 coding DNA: TGCGCCAGCAGACAGGCTGAAGCGAACACCGGGGAGCTGTTTTTT. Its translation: CASRQAEANTGELFF.

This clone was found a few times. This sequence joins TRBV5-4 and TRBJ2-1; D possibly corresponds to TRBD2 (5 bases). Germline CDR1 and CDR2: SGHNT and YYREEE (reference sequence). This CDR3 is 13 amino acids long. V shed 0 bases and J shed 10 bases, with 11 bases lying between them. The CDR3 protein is CASSLEASREQFF. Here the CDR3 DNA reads TGTGCCAGCAGCTTGGAGGCTAGCCGGGAGCAGTTCTTC.

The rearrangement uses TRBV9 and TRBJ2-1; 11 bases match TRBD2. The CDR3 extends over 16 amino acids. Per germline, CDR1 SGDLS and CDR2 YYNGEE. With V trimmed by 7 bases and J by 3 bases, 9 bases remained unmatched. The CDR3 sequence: CASSLPLAGDYNEQFF. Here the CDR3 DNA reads TGTGCCAGCTCCTTACCACTAGCGGGAGACTACAATGAGCAGTTCTTC.

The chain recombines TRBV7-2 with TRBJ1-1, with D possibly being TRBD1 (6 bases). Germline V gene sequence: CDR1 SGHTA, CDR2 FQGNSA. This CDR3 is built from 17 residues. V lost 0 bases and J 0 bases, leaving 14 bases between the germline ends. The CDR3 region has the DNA TGTGCCAGCAGCTTAGCGTTTTCCGGGACAATGAACACTGAAGCTTTCTTT. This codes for CASSLAFSGTMNTEAFF.

The CDR3 region has the DNA TGTGCCAGCAGTTTACTCAGTCGAACGGGGGAGCAGTTCTTC. This translates into CASSLLSRTGEQFF. The chain is built from TRBV28 and TRBJ2-1; possibly TRBD2 for D (5 bases). CDR1 is MDHEN, CDR2 SYDVKM, per germline. Trimming took off 2 bases at V and 10 bases at J, with 15 bases between the two ends. CDR3 length: 14 residues.

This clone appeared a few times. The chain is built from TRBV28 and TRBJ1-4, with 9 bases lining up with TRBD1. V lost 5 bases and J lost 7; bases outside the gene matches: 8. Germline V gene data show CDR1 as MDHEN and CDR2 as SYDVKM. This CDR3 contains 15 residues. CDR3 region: CASSPGPDRGEKLFF. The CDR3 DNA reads TGTGCCAGCAGTCCCGGGCCGGACAGGGGTGAAAAACTGTTTTTT.